This T cell receptor (beta chain) emerged from a study of T-cell memory formation after mild COVID-19. General study findings and limits: Largely, contracting CD4+ clones fell within CM and EM, and contracting CD8+ clones within EMRA.

Concerning this clonotype: Its cognate antigen is unknown.

5'RACE primed at constant segments yielded TCR alpha and TCR beta cDNA libraries bearing sample barcodes and UMIs. TCRdb used MiXCR to reprocess the 5' RACE reads, holding one entry per CDR3 protein. The data contain about 170,000 distinct CDR3 sequences, over 10% of them singletons. V lost 3 bases and J 7 bases, leaving 12 bases between the germline ends. From germline, CDR1 is GTSNPN and CDR2 SVGIG (reference sequence). The CDR3 has 12 residues. The source is a man between 18 and 35 years old who had mild COVID-19 (a few samples of this study predate the infection). Cell type and time point are not known. The chain links TRBV30 to TRBJ1-2; D gene uncertain. The sequencing input was PBMCs or a T cell subset sorted from them (not recorded which). CDR3 loop: CAWSRTGSGYTF. The CDR3 DNA is TGTGCCTGGAGCCGTACGGGGTCTGGCTACACCTTC.